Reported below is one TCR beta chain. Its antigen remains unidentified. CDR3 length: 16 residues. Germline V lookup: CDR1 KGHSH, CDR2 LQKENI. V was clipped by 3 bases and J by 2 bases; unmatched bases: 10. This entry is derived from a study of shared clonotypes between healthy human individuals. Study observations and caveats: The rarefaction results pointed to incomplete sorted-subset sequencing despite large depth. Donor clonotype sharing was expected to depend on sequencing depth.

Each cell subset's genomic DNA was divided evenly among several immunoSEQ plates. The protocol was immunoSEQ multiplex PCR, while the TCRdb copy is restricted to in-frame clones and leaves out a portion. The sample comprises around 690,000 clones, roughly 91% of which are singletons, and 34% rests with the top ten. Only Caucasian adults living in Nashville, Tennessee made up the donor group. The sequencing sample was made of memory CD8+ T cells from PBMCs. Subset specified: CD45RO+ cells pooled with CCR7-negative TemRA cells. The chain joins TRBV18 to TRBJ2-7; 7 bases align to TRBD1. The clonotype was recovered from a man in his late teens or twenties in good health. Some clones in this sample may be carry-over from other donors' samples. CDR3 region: CASSPDRDSSTYEQYF. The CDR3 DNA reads TGTGCCAGCTCACCCGACCGGGACAGCAGTACCTACGAGCAGTACTTC.